These 10 T cell receptor beta chains were sequenced from one sample in a study of T-cell reconstitution after alpha-beta-depleted transplantation in children. Unique molecular identifiers were built into the TCRbeta library. TCRdb independently ran MiXCR on the PCR reads; one entry per CDR3 protein. The data hold 440,000 or so distinct CDR3 sequences, with approximately 11% observed a single time. Specimen: PBMCs from the stem cell graft donor, collected from the stem cell graft. All receptors come from a human donor who donated a stem cell graft to a child with acute myeloid leukemia.

This clonotype has a handful of counts. V usage is TRBV12-3 or TRBV12-4 and J usage is TRBJ2-5; 8 positions match TRBD1. The CDR3 is made up of 14 amino acids. The V segment lost 6 bases and the J segment 3 bases; nucleotides outside the gene matches: 6. CDR3 sequence (DNA): TGTGCCAGCAGCTCGACAGGGGCCAAAGAGACCCAGTACTTC. Amino acids: CASSSTGAKETQYF.

This clonotype occurred many times. The rearrangement joins TRBV10-3 to TRBJ2-3, with no clear D. This CDR3 contains 15 residues. The germline CDR1 and CDR2 sequences are ENHRY and SYGVKD. V was trimmed by 2 bases and J by 4 bases, leaving 13 bases between them. In DNA form, the CDR3 reads TGTGCCATCAGTGAGGCCAAGACTCCGGCAGATACGCAGTATTTT. It is translated as CAISEAKTPADTQYF.

This clonotype was seen ten or more times. The chain carries TRBV7-2 and TRBJ2-2; D perhaps matches TRBD1 (6 bases). The CDR3 runs 14 residues. V shed 5 bases and J shed 1 base, with 8 bases lying between them. The germline CDR1 and CDR2 sequences are SGHTA and FQGNSA. The DNA for the CDR3 is TGTGCCAGCAGCCGGGGACAGAACACCGGGGAGCTGTTTTTT. Its translation is CASSRGQNTGELFF.

This clonotype occurred many times. The rearrangement joins TRBV20-1 to TRBJ2-2; 11 bases line up with TRBD2. CDR1 and CDR2 (germline): DFQATT, SNEGSKA (reference sequence). There are 14 residues in the CDR3. V shed 6 bases and J 6 bases; nucleotides not matched to a gene: 6. CDR3 region: CSARSGGASGELFF. CDR3 coding DNA: TGCAGTGCACGTAGCGGGGGGGCCTCCGGGGAGCTGTTTTTT.

The chain carries TRBV30 and TRBJ2-1, with D perhaps matching TRBD1 (5 bases). The CDR3 sequence is 12 residues long. Trimming cost V 4 bases and J 8 bases, with 12 bases left between them. Per germline, CDR1 GTSNPN and CDR2 SVGIG (reference sequence). The CDR3 DNA is TGTGCCTGGACGATCGACAGATATGAGCAGTTCTTC. Translating it yields CAWTIDRYEQFF.

This clonotype showed up just a few times. The rearrangement uses TRBV5-1 and TRBJ2-2, with D uncertain. CDR1 SGHRS and CDR2 YFSETQ come from the germline V gene. CDR3 length: 14 residues. V was trimmed by 1 base and J by 1 base, leaving 5 bases between them. The CDR3, as DNA: TGCGCCAGCAGCTTGCTTTGGAACACCGGGGAGCTGTTTTTT. It codes for CASSLLWNTGELFF.

This clonotype has just a few counts. The gene calls are TRBV5-1 and TRBJ2-3, with D maybe TRBD2 (6 bases). The germline V gene encodes CDR1 SGHRS and CDR2 YFSETQ. V dropped 4 bases and J dropped 2 bases, with 14 bases sitting between them. The CDR3 runs 15 residues. The DNA of the CDR3 is TGCGCCAGCAGCCCCGGCCGGGGGATCACAGATACGCAGTATTTT. It specifies CASSPGRGITDTQYF.

The sample holds a few counts of this clonotype. This sequence joins TRBV5-1 and TRBJ1-2; no clear D. This CDR3 has 15 amino acids. The V end lost 4 bases, the J end lost 5 bases, and 18 bases lay between the germline ends. Germline CDR1 SGHRS, CDR2 YFSETQ. CDR3: CASSPAAGPMYGYTF. The CDR3 DNA reads as TGCGCCAGCAGCCCGGCCGCCGGCCCTATGTATGGCTACACCTTC.

This clonotype appeared many times. The chain combines TRBV10-2 with TRBJ2-5, with D tentatively TRBD2 (5 bases). Trimming took off 4 bases at V and 2 bases at J, with 8 bases between the two ends. Germline values: CDR1 WSHSY, CDR2 SAAADI. This CDR3 has 13 residues. DNA of the CDR3: TGCGCCAGCAGTGGAGCGGATCAAGAGACCCAGTACTTC. Residues: CASSGADQETQYF.

This clonotype was observed a few times. This chain uses TRBV29-1 with TRBJ1-1; TRBD1 might be the D (5 bases). Germline CDR1 and CDR2: SQVTM and ANQGSEA. Trimming removed 1 base from V and 11 bases from J, with 14 bases in between. The CDR3 length is 12 residues. CDR3 in DNA: TGCAGCGTTGAAGCCCTGGGGGTGGAGGCTTTCTTT. This encodes CSVEALGVEAFF. The variable domain in full, completed from reference TRBV29-1 and TRBJ1-1, reads SAVISQKPSRDICQRGTSLTIQCQVDSQVTMMFWYRQQPGQSLTLIATANQGSEATYESGFVIDKFPISRPNLTFSTLTVSNMSPEDSSIYLCSVEALGVEAFFGQGTRLTVV.